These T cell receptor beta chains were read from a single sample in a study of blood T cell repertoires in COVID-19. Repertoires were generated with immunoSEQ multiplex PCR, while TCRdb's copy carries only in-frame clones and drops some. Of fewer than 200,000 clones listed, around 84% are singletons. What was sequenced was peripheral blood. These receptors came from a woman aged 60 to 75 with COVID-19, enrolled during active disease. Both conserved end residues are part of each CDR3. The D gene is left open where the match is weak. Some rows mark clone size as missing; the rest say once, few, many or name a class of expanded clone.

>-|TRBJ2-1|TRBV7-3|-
TGTGCCAGCAGCTTAACGTCGTACGGCAATGAGCAGTTCTTC
CASSLTSYGNEQFF
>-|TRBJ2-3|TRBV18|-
TGTGCCAGCTCACGAGGGACACCAACCCTCACAGATACGCAGTATTTT
CASSRGTPTLTDTQYF
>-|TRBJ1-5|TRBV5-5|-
TGTGCCAGCAGCTTGGACATCGTGGCGCCCCAGCATTTT
CASSLDIVAPQHF
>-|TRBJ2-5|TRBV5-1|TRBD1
TGCGCCAGCAGCCTTGGGACAGACCAAGAGACCCAGTACTTC
CASSLGTDQETQYF
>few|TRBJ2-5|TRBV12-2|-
TGTGCAAGTCGCTTAAAAAGCGGGACACAAGAGACCCAGTACTTC
CASRLKSGTQETQYF
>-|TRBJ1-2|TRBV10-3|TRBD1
TGTGCCATCAGTGAAGAGACAGGGGTAGGCTACACCTTC
CAISEETGVGYTF
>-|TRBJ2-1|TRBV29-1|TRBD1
TGCAGCACACAGGGGCTTTACAATGAGCAGTTCTTC
CSTQGLYNEQFF
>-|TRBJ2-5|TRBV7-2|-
TGTGCCAGCAGCCCAGACCGGAGGGGACCAGAGACCCAGTACTTC
CASSPDRRGPETQYF
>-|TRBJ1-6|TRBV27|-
TGTGCCAGCAGTAGGGGATCCTATAATTCACCCCTCCACTTT
CASSRGSYNSPLHF
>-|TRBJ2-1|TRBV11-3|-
TGTGCCAGCAGCACCGGTCACTACAATGAGCAGTTCTTC
CASSTGHYNEQFF
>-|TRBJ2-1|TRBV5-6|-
TGTGCCAGCAGCTTGGATCCGTCTTCCTACAATGAGCAGTTCTTC
CASSLDPSSYNEQFF
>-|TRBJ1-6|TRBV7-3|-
TGTGCCAGCAGCCGGACAGCTTATAATTCACCCCTCCACTTT
CASSRTAYNSPLHF
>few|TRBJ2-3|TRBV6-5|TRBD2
TGTGCCCAGGCGGGGGGAGCGGGAGGCAGAGATACGCAGTATTTT
CAQAGGAGGRDTQYF
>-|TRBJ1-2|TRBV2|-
TGTGCCAGCAGTGAAATGGAGGGAACTGGTGGCTACACCTTC
CASSEMEGTGGYTF
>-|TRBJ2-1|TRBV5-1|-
TGCGCCAGCAGCAAGCTAGCTGAGACTTACAATGAGCAGTTCTTC
CASSKLAETYNEQFF
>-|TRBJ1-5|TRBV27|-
TGTGCCAGCAGTTTAGTTTTATATCAGCCCCAGCATTTT
CASSLVLYQPQHF
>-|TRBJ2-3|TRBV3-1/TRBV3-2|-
TGTGCCAGCAGCCAAGTAGCTGGAAGCACAGATACGCAGTATTTT
CASSQVAGSTDTQYF
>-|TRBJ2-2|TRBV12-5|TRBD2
TGTGCTAGTGGCCGGCTAGCGGCGAACACCGGGGAGCTGTTTTTT
CASGRLAANTGELFF
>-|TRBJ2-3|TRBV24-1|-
TGTGCCACCAGTGCCAGGGGTAGTACAGATACGCAGTATTTT
CATSARGSTDTQYF
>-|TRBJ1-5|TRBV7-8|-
TGTGCCAGCAGCTATGACGGGGGCAATCAGCCCCAGCATTTT
CASSYDGGNQPQHF
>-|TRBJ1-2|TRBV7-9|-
TGTGCCAGCAGCCAGGCCGACTATGGCTACACCTTC
CASSQADYGYTF
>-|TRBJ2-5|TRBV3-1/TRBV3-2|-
TGTGCCAGCAGCCAAGTTCAGGAGACCCAGTACTTC
CASSQVQETQYF
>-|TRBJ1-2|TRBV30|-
TGTGCCTGGAAGAAGGGGGAGAGCTCTAACTATGGCTACACCTTC
CAWKKGESSNYGYTF
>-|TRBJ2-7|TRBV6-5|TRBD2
TGTGCCAGCAAGGGACTAGCGGCCTACGAGCAGTACTTC
CASKGLAAYEQYF
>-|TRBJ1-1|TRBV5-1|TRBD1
TGCGCCAGCAGCTTCACAGGGGCGAAAAACACTGAAGCTTTCTTT
CASSFTGAKNTEAFF
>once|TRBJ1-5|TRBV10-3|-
TGTGCCATCAGTGAGGGGAGCTTCGGACCCCAGCATTTT
CAISEGSFGPQHF
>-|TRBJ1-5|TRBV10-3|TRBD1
TGTGCCATCAGTGAGTGGGACAGGGGTATCGGGAGCAATCAGCCCCAGCATTTT
CAISEWDRGIGSNQPQHF
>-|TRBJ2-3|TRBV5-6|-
TGTGCCAGCAGCCTAGGGACATTTAGCACAGATACGCAGTATTTT
CASSLGTFSTDTQYF
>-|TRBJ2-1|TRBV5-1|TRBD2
TGCGCCAGCATGGGAGGGACCTACAATGAGCAGTTCTTC
CASMGGTYNEQFF
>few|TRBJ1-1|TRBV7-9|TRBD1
TGTGCCAGCAGCTATGCAGGGGGCACTGAAGCTTTCTTT
CASSYAGGTEAFF
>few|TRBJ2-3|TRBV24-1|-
TGTGCCACCAGTGATGGGACACCCGATACGCAGTATTTT
CATSDGTPDTQYF
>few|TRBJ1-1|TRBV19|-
TGTGCCAGTATGGCCTTGAACACTGAAGCTTTCTTT
CASMALNTEAFF
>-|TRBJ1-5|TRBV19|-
TGTGCCAGTAGTTCCCCAGCGTTCCATCAGCCCCAGCATTTT
CASSSPAFHQPQHF
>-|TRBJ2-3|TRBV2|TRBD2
TGTGCCAGCAACGGCGGGGGTATCCCGGGGGCAGATACGCAGTATTTT
CASNGGGIPGADTQYF
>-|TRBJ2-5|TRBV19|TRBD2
TGTGCCAGTAGCCCGACTAGCGTACACCAAGAGACCCAGTACTTC
CASSPTSVHQETQYF
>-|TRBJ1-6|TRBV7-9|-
TGTGCCATCGGCGGGGGGGCCTCCAATAATTCACCCCTCCACTTT
CAIGGGASNNSPLHF
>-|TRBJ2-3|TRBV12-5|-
TGTGCTAGTGGTGTCCCTCCGCGCTATACGCAGTATTTT
CASGVPPRYTQYF
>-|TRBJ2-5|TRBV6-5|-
TGTGCCAGCCGCATCAGTTGGGGCGGACAGACCCAGTACTTC
CASRISWGGQTQYF
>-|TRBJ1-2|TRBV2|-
TGTGCCAGCAGTGGACAGCGTCCCTATGGCTACACCTTC
CASSGQRPYGYTF
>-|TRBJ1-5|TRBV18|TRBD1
TGTGCCAGCTCACAGGGACAGGGGAGCAATCAGCCCCAGCATTTT
CASSQGQGSNQPQHF
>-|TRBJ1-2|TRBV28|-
TGTGCCAGCAGTTTAAGAAATGCAGGGGTACGAGGCTACACCTTC
CASSLRNAGVRGYTF
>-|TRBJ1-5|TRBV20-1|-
TGCAGTGCTAGTGGCCCGCAGGGCTCTGAGAATCAGCCCCAGCATTTT
CSASGPQGSENQPQHF
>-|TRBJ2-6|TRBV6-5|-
TGTGCCAGCAGTTACCAAAACTCTGGGGCCAACGTCCTGACTTTC
CASSYQNSGANVLTF
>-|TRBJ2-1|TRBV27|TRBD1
TGTGCCAGCAGTTCGTCGGGACAGACAGACAATGAGCAGTTCTTC
CASSSSGQTDNEQFF
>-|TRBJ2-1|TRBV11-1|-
TGTGCCAGCAGCTTCAACCCCATGGAGATATACAATGAGCAGTTCTTC
CASSFNPMEIYNEQFF
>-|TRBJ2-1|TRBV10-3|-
TGTGCCATCAGTGCCGGGACCTACAATGAGCAGTTCTTC
CAISAGTYNEQFF
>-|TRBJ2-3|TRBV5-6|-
TGTGCCAGCAGTCTCGGGGAACTACGAATCTATGGTACGCAGTATTTT
CASSLGELRIYGTQYF
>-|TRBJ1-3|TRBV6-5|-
TGTGCCAGCAGCCTGGGGGGTGGAAACACCATATATTTT
CASSLGGGNTIYF
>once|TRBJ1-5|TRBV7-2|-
TGTGCCAGCAGCTTAGGAGAATATAGCAATCAGCCCCAGCATTTT
CASSLGEYSNQPQHF
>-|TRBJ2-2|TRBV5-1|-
TGCGCCAGCAGCCCGGACGGGGTTGCGAACACCGGGGAGCTGTTTTTT
CASSPDGVANTGELFF
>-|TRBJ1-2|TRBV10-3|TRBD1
TGTGCCATCAGCGGGACAGTGAATGGCTACACCTTC
CAISGTVNGYTF
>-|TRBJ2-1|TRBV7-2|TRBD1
TGTGCCAGCAGCTTACCGGCGACAGGGGGGTACAATGAGCAGTTCTTC
CASSLPATGGYNEQFF